This is a list of T cell receptor beta chains from one sample in a study of cytomegalovirus exposure and HLA in healthy donors. The data were produced by immunoSEQ multiplex PCR, yet TCRdb's version contains in-frame clones alone and is incomplete. Counted here are around 170,000 clones, more than 65% occurring once; the ten biggest clones make up about 1.5%. Sequencing used PBMCs. Receptors originate from a man over 45 in good health and CMV-seropositive. Each CDR3 is given with its conserved first and last residue. D genes are given only for firm matches. Size is stated for part of the rows, as once, few or many counts, or as a class when the clone is expanded.

TRBV7-9	NA	TRBD1	TRBJ1-1	TGTGCCAGTATAAGGGGGCGGGACACTGAAGCTTTCTTT	CASIRGRDTEAFF
TRBV11-3	NA	TRBD1	TRBJ2-1	TGTGCCAGCAGCCCGGGACAGGGCCGATCGAGCTCCTACAATGAGCAGTTCTTC	CASSPGQGRSSSYNEQFF
TRBV18	NA	TRBD1	TRBJ1-1	TGTGCCAGCTCACCCATACAGGGGGAAGCTTTCTTT	CASSPIQGEAFF
TRBV11-2	NA	NA	TRBJ1-1	TGTGCCAGCAGCTTAGCAGGGAGGACCACTGAAGCTTTCTTT	CASSLAGRTTEAFF
TRBV30	NA	TRBD2	TRBJ2-7	TGTGCCTGGAGTGTACCTAACGGGGGGGAGCAGTACTTC	CAWSVPNGGEQYF
TRBV6-5	NA	NA	TRBJ1-5	TGTGCCAGCAGTTACTCACAGGAAGCCAATCAGCCCCAGCATTTT	CASSYSQEANQPQHF
TRBV4-2	once	TRBD2	TRBJ2-1	TGTGCCAGCAGCCAAGGGGTGGGAGGGTACAATGAGCAGTTCTTC	CASSQGVGGYNEQFF
TRBV27	NA	TRBD2	TRBJ2-1	TGTGCCAGCAGTTTAACACGGTTTGGACTAGCGGGTTACAATGAGCAGTTCTTC	CASSLTRFGLAGYNEQFF
TRBV5-6	NA	TRBD1	TRBJ1-4	TGTGCCAGCAGCTTGGAGGGGGCAGGAGCTGAAAAACTGTTTTTT	CASSLEGAGAEKLFF
TRBV18	NA	TRBD2	TRBJ2-2	TGTGCCAGCTCCCAAGGACTAGCGGGCACGTCCGGGGAGCTGTTTTTT	CASSQGLAGTSGELFF
TRBV11-2	NA	NA	TRBJ1-2	TGTGCCAGCAGCTTAGGCGCCATTAACTATGGCTACACCTTC	CASSLGAINYGYTF
TRBV7-8	NA	TRBD1	TRBJ1-2	TGTGCCAGCAGCTTAGGACAGGGGGCCCGGGGCTACACCTTC	CASSLGQGARGYTF
TRBV2	NA	TRBD1	TRBJ1-2	TGTGCCAGCTGTGTCTCACCGGGACAGGGGAACTTC	CASCVSPGQGNF
TRBV10-2	once	NA	TRBJ2-1	TGCGCCAGCAGTGAGATCGGGGAAAACTACAATGAGCAGTTCTTC	CASSEIGENYNEQFF
TRBV7-2	NA	NA	TRBJ1-2	TGTGCCAGCAGCTCTGGGGGGGGTACACCTGCCGGCTTC	CASSSGGGTPAGF
TRBV7-2	NA	TRBD2	TRBJ2-5	TGTGCCAGCAGCCCCAGTGGGGGGGGAGAGACCCAGTACTTC	CASSPSGGGETQYF
TRBV10-3	NA	NA	TRBJ2-3	TGTGCCATTGGGACAATGAGCATTACAGATACGCAGTATTTT	CAIGTMSITDTQYF
TRBV27	NA	NA	TRBJ2-7	TGTGCCAGCAGTTACCAGGGAGGTAGAGGCGAGCAGTACTTC	CASSYQGGRGEQYF
TRBV7-2	few	TRBD1	TRBJ2-2	TGTGCCAGCAGCCCGGACAGGGCCTCCACCGGGGAGCTGTTTTTT	CASSPDRASTGELFF
TRBV28	NA	NA	TRBJ1-5	TGTGCCAGCGGCCCTTTGGGGGGGCCTCGGCCCCAGCATTTT	CASGPLGGPRPQHF
TRBV18	few	TRBD2	TRBJ2-3	TGTGCCAGCTCACCACCGGGGGGGGATACGCAGTATTTT	CASSPPGGDTQYF
TRBV6-5	once	TRBD1	TRBJ2-6	TGTGCCAGCAGTCTTGACAGGGCCGGGGCCAACGTCCTGACTTTC	CASSLDRAGANVLTF